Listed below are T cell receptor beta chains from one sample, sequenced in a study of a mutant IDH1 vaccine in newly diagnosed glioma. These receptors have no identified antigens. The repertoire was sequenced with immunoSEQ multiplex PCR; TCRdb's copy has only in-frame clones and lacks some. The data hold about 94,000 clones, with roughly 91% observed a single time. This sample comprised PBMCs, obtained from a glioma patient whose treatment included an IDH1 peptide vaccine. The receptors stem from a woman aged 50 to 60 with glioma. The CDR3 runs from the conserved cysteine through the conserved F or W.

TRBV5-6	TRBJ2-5	CASSFLAGGPETQYF
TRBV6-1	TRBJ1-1	CASSEETGGLNAEAFF
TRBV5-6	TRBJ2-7	CASSLTSYEQYF
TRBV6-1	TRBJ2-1	CASSESGGSNEQFF
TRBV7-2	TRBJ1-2	CASSSDRANYGYTF
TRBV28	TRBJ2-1	CASSSSLAGGYEQFF
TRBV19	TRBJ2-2	CASTTSGLAGVIPGELFF
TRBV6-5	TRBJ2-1	CASSYLGGGRNEQFF
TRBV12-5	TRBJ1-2	CASGFTGHYGYTF
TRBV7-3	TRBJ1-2	CASSPRQGHGYTF
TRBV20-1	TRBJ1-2	CSAWGYTF
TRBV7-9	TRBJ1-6	CASGTRELITLHF
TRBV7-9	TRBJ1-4	CASRRATNEKLFF
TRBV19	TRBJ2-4	CASSIDTRLDIQYF
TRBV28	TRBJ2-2	CASTRGGITGELFF
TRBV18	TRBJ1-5	CASQQGQGTRGSQPQHF
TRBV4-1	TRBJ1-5	CASSQDGGLNQPQHF
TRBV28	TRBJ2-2	CASSLLAGELFF
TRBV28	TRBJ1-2	CASSQTGGDYGYTF
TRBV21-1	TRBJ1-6	CASPTRGSSYNSPLHF
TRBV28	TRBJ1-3	CASSDRGGAGNTIYF
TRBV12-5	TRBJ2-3	CASGFLIPTDTQYF
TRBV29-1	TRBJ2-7	CSAEGGSYEQYF
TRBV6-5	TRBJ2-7	CASSSGQHNFTYEQYF
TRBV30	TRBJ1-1	CAWSDGLFNTEAFF
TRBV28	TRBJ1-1	CASSYRVNTEAFF
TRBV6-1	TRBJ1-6	CASSEAFPGRNSPLHF
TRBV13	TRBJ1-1	CASSLSPRIDRGTEAFF